This T cell receptor (beta chain) was recorded in a study of human T cells and chemical hapten exposure. Study observations and caveats: No shift was seen in TCRs above 1 in 1000 frequency with DPC sensitization.

Attachment of unique molecular identifiers to individual cDNA molecules was performed in the library. From the RACE reads, TCRdb called clonotypes with MiXCR, one entry per CDR3 protein. The table has 130,000 or so distinct CDR3 sequences, 8.5% to 9.5% seen once. Regarding time point: healthy volunteer bleed at 2 weeks. The authors extracted total RNA from unfractionated whole blood. Regarding this clonotype: What it binds is not known.

The CDR3 loop spans 15 amino acids. CDR1 and CDR2 (germline): SGHTA, FQGNSA. V was clipped by 6 bases and J by 3 bases; unmatched bases: 9. The sequenced sample was whole blood. The receptor was derived from a male donor in good health. Some clones in this sample may be carry-over from other donors' samples. The rearrangement links TRBV7-2 to TRBJ2-7; 9 bases are a match to TRBD1. Written as DNA, the CDR3 is TGTGCCAGCAGTTTACTTATGGACAGGGGCTACGAGCAGTACTTC. As protein: CASSLLMDRGYEQYF.